This T cell receptor (beta chain) originates from a study of shared T cell receptors in the human thymus. Measured with immunoSEQ multiplex PCR; TCRdb has only the in-frame clones, and not every one. This sample has about 730,000 clones, with 70% to 90% found just once. There are 17 residues in the CDR3. The germline V and J ends were trimmed by 5 bases and 2 bases, with 20 bases remaining between them. Germline V gives CDR1 SGHAT, CDR2 FQNNGV. This same sample was also taken into another study, of human thymus T cells. Turning to that study: It was from resections taken during corrective heart surgery that the thymus tissue came. Repertoires sampled from thymus and blood appeared biased in V and J gene usage. Thymic repertoires overlap heavily among unrelated individuals, related research has reported.

The sequencing sample was made of thymocytes. The chain uses TRBV11-2 and TRBJ2-3; D is perhaps TRBD1 (6 bases). The TCR originated in a girl younger than two with a congenital heart defect. The CDR3 sequence: CASSPHRAPALTDTQYF. In DNA, the CDR3 is TGTGCCAGCAGCCCCCACAGGGCCCCAGCGCTCACAGATACGCAGTATTTT. Full variable domain (rest looked up from reference TRBV11-2 and TRBJ2-3): EAGVAQSPRYKIIEKRQSVAFWCNPISGHATLYWYQQILGQGPKLLIQFQNNGVVDDSQLPKDRFSAERLKGVDSTLKIQPAKLEDSAVYLCASSPHRAPALTDTQYFGPGTRLTVL.